The 20 T cell receptor beta chains listed next were all sequenced from one sample in a study of T cell responses to AZD1222 COVID-19 vaccine (dated by TCRdb to the early 2020s). Reading the label with the study, this specimen's time point is: baseline before first vaccination. Receptor libraries were prepared by the immunoSEQ multiplex PCR assay. The source is immuneACCESS, and TCRdb retained only in-frame sequences with V and J called. Part of the clones is not carried over; for the studies checked, unresolved V genes explain less than half of this, and the remainder is unexplained. This sample holds 100,000 to 150,000 clones; approximately 85% were observed only once. 7.5% to 8% of the sample is in the top ten clones. This material consisted of peripheral blood, taken on day 0 of AZD1222 vaccination. All receptors derive from an adult in good health.

CDR3 residues: CASSSSGLAGSYEQYF. For the CDR3, the DNA is TGTGCCAGCAGCTCGTCGGGACTAGCGGGCTCCTACGAGCAGTACTTC. V is TRBV5-4 and J is TRBJ2-7; 12 nucleotides align to TRBD2. V was pared by 3 bases and J by 0 bases, with 4 bases of the junction left unmatched. This CDR3 contains 16 residues. Germline V gene sequence: CDR1 SGHNT, CDR2 YYREEE (reference sequence). Drawing the rest from reference TRBV5-4 and TRBJ2-7, the complete variable domain is ETGVTQSPTHLIKTRGQQVTLRCSSQSGHNTVSWYQQALGQGPQFIFQYYREEENGRGNFPPRFSGLQFPNYSSELNVNALELDDSALYLCASSSSGLAGSYEQYFGPGTRLTVT.

The chain couples TRBV7-2 to TRBJ2-5, with D perhaps TRBD1 (5 bases). The length of the CDR3 is 13 residues. The germline V and J ends were trimmed by 5 bases and 1 base, with 8 bases remaining between them. CDR1 and CDR2 from the germline V gene are SGHTA and FQGNSA. The DNA of the CDR3 is TGTGCCAGCAGCCGACAGACCCAAGAGACCCAGTACTTC. Translation: CASSRQTQETQYF.

V usage is TRBV10-3 and J usage is TRBJ2-2, with 11 bases identical to TRBD1. The CDR3 runs to 15 residues. The V segment lost 2 bases and the J segment 4 bases; nucleotides outside the gene matches: 0. CDR1 is ENHRY, CDR2 SYGVKD, per germline. The CDR3 DNA reads TGTGCCATCAGTGAGGGGACAGGGGGCACCGGGGAGCTGTTTTTT. Its protein product is CAISEGTGGTGELFF.

The chain carries TRBV27 and TRBJ1-2, with 8 bases lining up with TRBD1. This CDR3 has 16 amino acids. Germline lookup yields CDR1 MNHEY and CDR2 SMNVEV (reference sequence). V lost 6 bases, J lost 8 bases, and 17 bases stayed unmatched. The CDR3 nucleotides are TGTGCCAGCAGCCCCCTCCGGACAGGGCTCCTCGGCGGCTACACCTTC. Translation gives CASSPLRTGLLGGYTF.

Comments on this clone: Other DNA variants within this sample encode the same CDR3. The rearrangement links TRBV28 to TRBJ2-7; 8 bases agree with TRBD2. J gave up 1 base and V 4 bases, and 6 bases lay outside the gene matches. Germline V gene data show CDR1 as MDHEN and CDR2 as SYDVKM. The CDR3 sequence is 15 residues long. The CDR3, as DNA: TGTGCCAGCAGTTCCCCCAGCGGGGGTTCCTACGAGCAGTACTTC. Protein: CASSSPSGGSYEQYF.

V gene TRBV27 combines with J gene TRBJ1-2; tentatively, D is TRBD1 (6 bases). This CDR3 is 14 amino acids long. V was shortened by 6 bases and J by 3 bases, with 14 bases between the two germline ends. Germline CDR1 and CDR2: MNHEY and SMNVEV (reference sequence). CDR3: CASRPLGTYYGYTF. The CDR3 DNA reads as TGTGCCAGCAGGCCCCTCGGGACATACTATGGCTACACCTTC.

V is TRBV12-3 or TRBV12-4 and J is TRBJ1-5; the D is unclear. Trimming pared 2 bases from V and 7 bases from J, leaving 9 bases between. The CDR3 consists of 13 residues. CDR3 nucleotide sequence: TGTGCCAGCAGTTTACAGAGTGAGCAGCCCCAGCATTTT. Protein product: CASSLQSEQPQHF.

This clone was found once. The rearrangement links TRBV6-5 to TRBJ1-4; 9 bases are shared with TRBD1. Germline V gene lookup returns CDR1 MNHEY and CDR2 SVGAGI. The CDR3 length is 14 residues. V dropped 7 bases and J dropped 5; count of bases not matched to a gene: 5. The CDR3 region has the DNA TGTGCCAGCAAACCCGGGACAGGGAATGAAAAACTGTTTTTT. Protein sequence: CASKPGTGNEKLFF.

This rearrangement joins TRBV10-2 to TRBJ2-7, with 8 nucleotides matching TRBD1. Germline lookup yields CDR1 WSHSY and CDR2 SAAADI. Germline trimming cut 6 bases from V and 7 bases from J; bases unmatched to any gene: 5. The CDR3 is 12 residues long. The CDR3 here is CASRDRVSEQYF. CDR3 nucleotide sequence: TGCGCCAGCAGGGACAGGGTATCGGAGCAGTACTTC.

The genes are TRBV6-5 and TRBJ1-4, with TRBD1 matching over 7 bases. V was pared by 5 bases and J by 4 bases, with 7 bases of the junction left unmatched. The CDR3 spans 15 residues. The germline V gene encodes CDR1 MNHEY and CDR2 SVGAGI. CDR3 sequence reads: CASSRGTVGNEKLFF. CDR3 in DNA: TGTGCCAGCAGTAGAGGGACAGTGGGTAATGAAAAACTGTTTTTT.

This clone was found a few times. The chain's CDR3 is CASSMVGHPDAMGSPLHF. DNA for the CDR3: TGTGCCAGTAGTATGGTGGGGCACCCGGACGCCATGGGCTCACCCCTCCACTTT. The chain joins TRBV19 to TRBJ1-6; possible D gene TRBD1, 5 bases. Germline-derived CDR1 and CDR2 are LNHDA and SQIVND (reference sequence). Trimming shortened V by 3 bases and J by 10 bases, and 25 bases separated the two germline ends. This CDR3 spans 18 amino acids. The full variable domain, rest sourced from reference TRBV19 and TRBJ1-6, is DGGITQSPKYLFRKEGQNVTLSCEQNLNHDAMYWYRQDPGQGLRLIYYSQIVNDFQKGDIAEGYSVSREKKESFPLTVTSAQKNPTAFYLCASSMVGHPDAMGSPLHFGNGTRLTVT.

The chain joins TRBV3-1 (or the pseudogene TRBV3-2) to TRBJ1-5; 8 nucleotides agree with TRBD1. Germline CDR1 LGHDT, CDR2 YNNKEL (reference sequence). J was trimmed by 2 bases and V by 3 bases; bases with no gene match: 3. CDR3 length: 15 amino acids. Written as DNA, the CDR3 is TGTGCCAGCAGCCAGCTGGGACAGGGCAATCAGCCCCAGCATTTT. Protein: CASSQLGQGNQPQHF.

The gene calls are TRBV7-6 and TRBJ2-1; 7 bases are a match to TRBD2. V shed 1 base and J 9 bases; nucleotides not matched to a gene: 12. The germline CDR1 and CDR2 sequences are SGHVS and FNYEAQ. This CDR3 is built from 16 residues. This CDR3 reads CASSLETSLAGGEQFF. Written as DNA, the CDR3 is TGTGCCAGCAGCTTAGAGACTAGCCTGGCTGGGGGTGAGCAGTTCTTC. Combining the CDR3 with reference TRBV7-6 and TRBJ2-1 gives the whole variable domain GAGVSQSPRYKVTKRGQDVALRCDPISGHVSLYWYRQALGQGPEFLTYFNYEAQQDKSGLPNDRFSAERPEGSISTLTIQRTEQRDSAMYRCASSLETSLAGGEQFFGPGTRLTVL.

V gene TRBV4-1 combines with J gene TRBJ1-2; D gene ambiguous. Trimming left V 0 bases short and J 4 bases short, with 12 bases between. Per the germline V gene, CDR1 is MGHRA and CDR2 is YSYEKL. The CDR3 extends over 15 amino acids. The CDR3 reads CASSQEGRVAYGYTF. The CDR3 DNA follows: TGCGCCAGCAGCCAAGAGGGGAGGGTGGCCTATGGCTACACCTTC.

The rearrangement uses TRBV2 and TRBJ1-1; D ambiguous. The germline V and J ends were trimmed by 3 bases and 1 base, with 15 bases remaining between them. The CDR3 loop spans 16 amino acids. The germline CDR1 and CDR2 sequences are SNHLY and FYNNEI. DNA of the CDR3: TGTGCCAGCAGTGATTTACTGACGGCAGAGAACACTGAAGCTTTCTTT. This sequence encodes CASSDLLTAENTEAFF.

The chain carries TRBV7-2 and TRBJ2-1; 9 nucleotides agree with TRBD2. The CDR3 spans 16 residues. The V gene's germline CDR1 is SGHTA and CDR2 FQGNSA. V was clipped by 6 bases and J by 6 bases; unmatched bases: 12. CDR3 coding DNA: TGTGCCAGCAGACCATCGACTAGCGGAGGGGGCAATGAGCAGTTCTTC. Amino acids: CASRPSTSGGGNEQFF.

The chain combines TRBV9 with TRBJ1-6; D is uncertain. CDR1 and CDR2 from the germline V gene are SGDLS and YYNGEE. Trimming pared 0 bases from V and 8 bases from J, leaving 3 bases between. CDR3 length: 12 residues. CDR3 DNA sequence: TGTGCCAGCAGCGTAGGGGATTCACCCCTCCACTTT. It translates to CASSVGDSPLHF.

This chain joins TRBV2 and TRBJ2-5; 10 bases agree with TRBD1. CDR1 and CDR2 from the germline V gene are SNHLY and FYNNEI. With 1 base clipped from V and 4 bases from J, the junction kept 6 bases outside the gene matches. The CDR3 covers 16 residues. CDR3 nucleotides: TGTGCCAGCAGTGAAGGGACAGGGGGATATGGAGAGACCCAGTACTTC. The encoded protein is CASSEGTGGYGETQYF. Full variable domain (missing parts from reference TRBV2 and TRBJ2-5): EPEVTQTPSHQVTQMGQEVILRCVPISNHLYFYWYRQILGQKVEFLVSFYNNEISEKSEIFDDQFSVERPDGSNFTLKIRSTKLEDSAMYFCASSEGTGGYGETQYFGPGTRLLVL.

The J gene is TRBJ1-1, the V gene TRBV10-3, with a possible D match to TRBD1 (5 bases). The germline V gene encodes CDR1 ENHRY and CDR2 SYGVKD. The CDR3 runs to 12 residues. Between the trimmed V and J ends, which lost 3 bases and 7 bases, there was a span of 9 bases. CDR3 amino acids: CAISEGVGEAFF. The CDR3 DNA reads as TGTGCCATCAGTGAAGGGGTTGGTGAAGCTTTCTTT.

The chain has TRBV6-1 and TRBJ2-5; 8 positions agree with TRBD1. Looked up from germline, CDR1 is MNHNS and CDR2 is SASEGT. V was pared by 1 base and J by 3 bases, with 10 bases of the junction left unmatched. The length of the CDR3 is 17 residues. Here the CDR3 DNA reads TGTGCCAGCAGTGAAGGGGTTCTCACGACAGGGGAAGAGACCCAGTACTTC. Its translation: CASSEGVLTTGEETQYF.